The TCR beta chain described here comes from a study of shared clonotypes between healthy human individuals. Overall study findings and caveats: Of the naive CD4 clonotypes, 4% to 5% were shared across a handful of donors. Sample collection involved blood only; tissue repertoires are likely different.

Worth noting for this clone: Its antigen is as yet unknown.

In the naive CD8 group, cells lacked CD45RO and were positively selected for CCR7, so terminally differentiated effector memory CD45RA+ cells were left out. V lost 5 bases, J lost 6 bases, and 16 bases lay in between. The CDR3 is made up of 14 amino acids. The V gene's germline CDR1 is SGHAT and CDR2 FQNNGV. Only in-frame clones appear in the TCRdb table, and some are missing; sequencing was by immunoSEQ multiplex PCR. This repertoire shows around 2.1 million clones, 93% found once; its top ten account for more than 1.5%. The sequence was collected from a man aged 18-30 years in good health. Some clones in this sample may be carry-over from other donors' samples. The source material was naive CD8+ T cells from PBMCs. The V call is TRBV11-2, the J call TRBJ1-2, with unresolved D. As DNA, the CDR3 is TGTGCCAGCAGCGGTCGGGCAGCCGATAATGGCTACACCTTC. This translates into CASSGRAADNGYTF.